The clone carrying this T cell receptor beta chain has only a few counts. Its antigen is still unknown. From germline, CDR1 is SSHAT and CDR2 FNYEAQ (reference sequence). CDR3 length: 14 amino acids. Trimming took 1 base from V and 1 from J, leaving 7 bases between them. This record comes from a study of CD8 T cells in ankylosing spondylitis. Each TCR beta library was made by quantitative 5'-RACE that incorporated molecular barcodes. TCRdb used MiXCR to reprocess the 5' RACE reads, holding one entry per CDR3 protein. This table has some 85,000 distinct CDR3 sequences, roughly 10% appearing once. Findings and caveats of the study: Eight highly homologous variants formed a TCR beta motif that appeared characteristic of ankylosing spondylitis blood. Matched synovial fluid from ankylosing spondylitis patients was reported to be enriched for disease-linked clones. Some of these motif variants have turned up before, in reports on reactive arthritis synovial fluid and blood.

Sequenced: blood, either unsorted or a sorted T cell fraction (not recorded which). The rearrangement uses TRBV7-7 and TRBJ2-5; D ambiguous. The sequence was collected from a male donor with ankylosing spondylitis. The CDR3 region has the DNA TGTGCCAGCAGCTTAGACAGCTTCCAAGAGACCCAGTACTTC. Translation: CASSLDSFQETQYF.